This entry features one T cell receptor (beta chain) sequence. The CDR3 sequence is 15 residues long. Trimming at V came to 2 bases and at J to 7 bases, leaving 2 bases not matched to a gene. Germline V gene lookup returns CDR1 MNHEY and CDR2 SVGAGI. The sample comes from a study of T cell changes during pregnancy in multiple sclerosis. Profiled with immunoSEQ multiplex PCR; TCRdb holds only in-frame clones, not every one. Counted here are more than 15,000 clones, approximately 83% occurring once; the ten biggest clones make up about 18%. The sequence derives from a female donor in good health, enrolled as a control in a pregnancy study. The sequenced sample was CD8+ T cells from peripheral blood mononuclear cells, obtained after pregnancy. The chain carries TRBV6-5 and TRBJ1-6; 10 bases line up with TRBD1. The CDR3: CASSYGTGENSPLHF. CDR3 bases: TGTGCCAGCAGTTACGGGACAGGGGAAAATTCACCCCTCCACTTT.